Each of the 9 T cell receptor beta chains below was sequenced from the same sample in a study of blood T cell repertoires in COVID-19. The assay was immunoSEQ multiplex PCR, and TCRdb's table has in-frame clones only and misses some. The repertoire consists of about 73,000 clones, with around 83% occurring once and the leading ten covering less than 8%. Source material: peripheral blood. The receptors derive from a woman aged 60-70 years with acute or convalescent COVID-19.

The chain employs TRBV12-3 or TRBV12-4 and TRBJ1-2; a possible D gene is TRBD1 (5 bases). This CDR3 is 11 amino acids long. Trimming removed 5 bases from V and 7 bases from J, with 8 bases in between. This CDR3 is CASSQGVGYTF. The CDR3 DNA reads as TGTGCCAGCAGTCAAGGGGTTGGCTACACCTTC.

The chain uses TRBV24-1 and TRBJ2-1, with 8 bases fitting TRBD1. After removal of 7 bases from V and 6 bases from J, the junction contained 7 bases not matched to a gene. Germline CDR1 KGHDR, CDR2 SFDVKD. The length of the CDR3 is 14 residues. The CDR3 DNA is TGTGCCACCAGGTCGACAGGGGCGATCAATGAGCAGTTCTTC. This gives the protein CATRSTGAINEQFF.

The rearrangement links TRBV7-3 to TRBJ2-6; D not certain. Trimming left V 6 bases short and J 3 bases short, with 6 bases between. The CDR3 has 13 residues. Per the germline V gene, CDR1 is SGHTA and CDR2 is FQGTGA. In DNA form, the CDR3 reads TGTGCCAGCAGTTCTCTTGGGGCCAACGTCCTGACTTTC. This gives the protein CASSSLGANVLTF.

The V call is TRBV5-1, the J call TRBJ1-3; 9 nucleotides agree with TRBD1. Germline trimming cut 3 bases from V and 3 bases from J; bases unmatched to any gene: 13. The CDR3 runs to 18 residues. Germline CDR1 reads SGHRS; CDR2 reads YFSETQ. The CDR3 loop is CASSSSTGGIVNGNTIYF. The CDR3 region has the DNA TGCGCCAGCAGCTCAAGTACAGGGGGCATAGTAAATGGAAACACCATATATTTT.

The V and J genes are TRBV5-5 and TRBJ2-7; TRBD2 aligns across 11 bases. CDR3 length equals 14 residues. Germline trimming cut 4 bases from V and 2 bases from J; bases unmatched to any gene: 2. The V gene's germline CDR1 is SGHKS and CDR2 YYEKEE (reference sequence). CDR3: CASSAGLAAYEQYF. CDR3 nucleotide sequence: TGTGCCAGCAGCGCGGGACTAGCGGCCTACGAGCAGTACTTC. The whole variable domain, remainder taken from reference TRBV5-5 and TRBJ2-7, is DAGVTQSPTHLIKTRGQQVTLRCSPISGHKSVSWYQQVLGQGPQFIFQYYEKEERGRGNFPDRFSARQFPNYSSELNVNALLLGDSALYLCASSAGLAAYEQYFGPGTRLTVT.

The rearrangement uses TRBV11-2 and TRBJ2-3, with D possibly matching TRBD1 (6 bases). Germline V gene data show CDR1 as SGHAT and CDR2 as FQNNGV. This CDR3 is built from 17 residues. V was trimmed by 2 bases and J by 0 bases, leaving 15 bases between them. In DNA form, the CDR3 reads TGTGCCAGCAGCTTAATAGGTTTCCAGGGGAGCACAGATACGCAGTATTTT. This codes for CASSLIGFQGSTDTQYF.

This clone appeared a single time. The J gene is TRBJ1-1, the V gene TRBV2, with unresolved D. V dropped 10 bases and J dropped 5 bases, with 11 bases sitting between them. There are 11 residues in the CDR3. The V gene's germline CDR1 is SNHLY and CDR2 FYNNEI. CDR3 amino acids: CATEASTEAFF. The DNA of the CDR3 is TGTGCCACTGAGGCCTCAACTGAAGCTTTCTTT.

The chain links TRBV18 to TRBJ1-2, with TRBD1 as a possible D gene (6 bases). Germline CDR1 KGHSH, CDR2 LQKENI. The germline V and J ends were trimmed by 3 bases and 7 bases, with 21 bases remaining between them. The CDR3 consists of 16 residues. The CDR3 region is CASSPQPGQLESGYTF. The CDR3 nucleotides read TGTGCCAGCTCACCCCAGCCTGGACAGTTGGAGAGTGGCTACACCTTC.

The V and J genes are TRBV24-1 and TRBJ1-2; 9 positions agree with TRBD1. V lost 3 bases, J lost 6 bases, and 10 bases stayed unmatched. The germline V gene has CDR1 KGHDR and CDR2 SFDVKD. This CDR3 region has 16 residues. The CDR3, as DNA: TGTGCCACCAGTGATCCGACAGGGGGGGGCCTCGATGGCTACACCTTC. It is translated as CATSDPTGGGLDGYTF.